This TCR beta chain was found in a study of blood T cell repertoires in COVID-19. The J segment lost 6 bases and the V segment lost 6 bases, leaving 10 bases of the junction unmatched. The V gene's germline CDR1 is MDHEN and CDR2 SYDVKM. The CDR3 is 16 amino acids. Measured with immunoSEQ multiplex PCR; TCRdb has only the in-frame clones, and not every one. Among about 180,000 clones, approximately 85% were seen once, and the ten largest hold approximately 11%. The material sequenced was peripheral blood. This clonotype was sampled from a human donor with active or convalescent COVID-19. The donor label of this sample is uncertain. The V gene is TRBV28, the J gene TRBJ2-7; 14 nucleotides align to TRBD2. The CDR3 loop reads CASSPGTSGSRFEQYF. The CDR3 DNA sequence: TGTGCCAGCAGCCCTGGGACTAGCGGGAGCCGGTTCGAGCAGTACTTC. Drawing the rest from reference TRBV28 and TRBJ2-7, the complete variable domain is DVKVTQSSRYLVKRTGEKVFLECVQDMDHENMFWYRQDPGLGLRLIYFSYDVKMKEKGDIPEGYSVSREKKERFSLILESASTNQTSMYLCASSPGTSGSRFEQYFGPGTRLTVT.